The T cell receptor (beta chain) under discussion was sequenced for a study of OX40 agonist ivuxolimab in advanced cancers. Across the whole study: Patients achieving partial responses numbered three: one hepatocellular carcinoma case and two cutaneous melanoma cases. Study-level findings and limits: Both CD4+ and CD8+ T cell populations in blood had undergone clonal expansion by week 6 at 0.1 to 3.0 mg/kg.

As concerns this clone: Its antigen remains unknown.

V lost 0 bases to trimming and J lost 0 bases, with 12 bases between them. Germline V lookup: CDR1 LNHDA, CDR2 SQIVND (reference sequence). CDR3 length equals 17 residues. The table came from immunoSEQ multiplex PCR; TCRdb's copy has only in-frame clones and leaves some out. The sample yields tens of thousands of clones, about 88% seen once. The sequence was obtained from an adult with an advanced solid tumor such as melanoma, head and neck, liver or kidney cancer. The source was CD4+ or CD8+ T cells sorted from blood, collected in a trial of the OX40 agonist ivuxolimab. This chain uses TRBV19 with TRBJ2-1; D is ambiguous. CDR3 sequence reads: CASSIDRAAFSYNEQFF. The CDR3 coding sequence is TGTGCCAGTAGTATAGATCGGGCAGCCTTCTCCTACAATGAGCAGTTCTTC.